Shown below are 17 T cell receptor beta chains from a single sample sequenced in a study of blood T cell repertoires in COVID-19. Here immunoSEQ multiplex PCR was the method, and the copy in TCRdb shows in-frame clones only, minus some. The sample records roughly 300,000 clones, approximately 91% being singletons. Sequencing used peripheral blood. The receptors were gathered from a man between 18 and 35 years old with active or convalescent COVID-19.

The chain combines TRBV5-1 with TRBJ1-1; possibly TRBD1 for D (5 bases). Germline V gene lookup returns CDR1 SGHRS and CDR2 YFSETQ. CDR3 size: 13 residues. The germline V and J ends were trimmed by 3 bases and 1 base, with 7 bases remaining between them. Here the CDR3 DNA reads TGCGCCAGCAGCTCAACAGGGAACACTGAAGCTTTCTTT. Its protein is CASSSTGNTEAFF. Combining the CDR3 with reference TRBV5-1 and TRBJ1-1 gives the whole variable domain KAGVTQTPRYLIKTRGQQVTLSCSPISGHRSVSWYQQTPGQGLQFLFEYFSETQRNKGNFPGRFSGRQFSNSRSEMNVSTLELGDSALYLCASSSTGNTEAFFGQGTRLTVV.

The CDR3 DNA reads as TGTGCCAGCTCACCGCTCGACAGGGGAGTCAATTCACCCCTCCACTTT. Protein sequence: CASSPLDRGVNSPLHF. The genes are TRBV18 and TRBJ1-6, with 8 bases aligning to TRBD1. This CDR3 has 16 amino acids. Trimming removed 3 bases from V and 7 bases from J; junction bases left unmatched: 8. Germline CDR1 is KGHSH and CDR2 is LQKENI.

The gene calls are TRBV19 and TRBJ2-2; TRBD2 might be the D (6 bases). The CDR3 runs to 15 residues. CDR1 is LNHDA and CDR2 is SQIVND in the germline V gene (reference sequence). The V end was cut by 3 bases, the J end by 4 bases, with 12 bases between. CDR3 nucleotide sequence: TGTGCCAGTAGTATGGAGGGACCGGGCACCGGGGAGCTGTTTTTT. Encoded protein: CASSMEGPGTGELFF.

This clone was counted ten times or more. The CDR3 protein is CASSLLGRLNTEAFF. CDR3 sequence (DNA): TGTGCCAGCAGCTTATTGGGGCGGTTGAACACTGAAGCTTTCTTT. This rearrangement joins TRBV7-8 to TRBJ1-1; perhaps TRBD1 as D (5 bases). V was pared by 2 bases and J by 0 bases, with 10 bases between. CDR3 length: 15 residues. Germline CDR1 is SGHVS and CDR2 is FQNEAQ.

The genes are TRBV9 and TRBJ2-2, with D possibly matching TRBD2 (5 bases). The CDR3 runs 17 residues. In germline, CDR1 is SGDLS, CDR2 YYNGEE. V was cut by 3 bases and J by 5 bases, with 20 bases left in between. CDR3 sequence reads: CASSEAREGIETGELFF. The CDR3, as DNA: TGTGCCAGCAGCGAGGCCCGGGAAGGGATCGAAACCGGGGAGCTGTTTTTT.

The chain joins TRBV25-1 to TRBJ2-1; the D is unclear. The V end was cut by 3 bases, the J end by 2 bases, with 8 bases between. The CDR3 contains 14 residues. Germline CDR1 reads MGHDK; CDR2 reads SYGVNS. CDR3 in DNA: TGTGCCAGCAGTGATGGAGTAGCCTACAATGAGCAGTTCTTC. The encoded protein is CASSDGVAYNEQFF.

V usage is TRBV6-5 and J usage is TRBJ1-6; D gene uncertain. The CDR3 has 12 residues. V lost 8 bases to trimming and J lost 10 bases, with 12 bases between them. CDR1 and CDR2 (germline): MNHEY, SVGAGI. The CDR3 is CASQQASSPLHF. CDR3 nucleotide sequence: TGTGCCAGCCAGCAGGCGAGCTCACCCCTCCACTTT.

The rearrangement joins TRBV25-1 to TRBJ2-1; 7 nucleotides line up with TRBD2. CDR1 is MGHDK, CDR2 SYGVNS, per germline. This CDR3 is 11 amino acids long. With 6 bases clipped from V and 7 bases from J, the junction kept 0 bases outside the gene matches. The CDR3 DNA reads TGTGCCAGCAGCGGGAGGAATGAGCAGTTCTTC. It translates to CASSGRNEQFF.

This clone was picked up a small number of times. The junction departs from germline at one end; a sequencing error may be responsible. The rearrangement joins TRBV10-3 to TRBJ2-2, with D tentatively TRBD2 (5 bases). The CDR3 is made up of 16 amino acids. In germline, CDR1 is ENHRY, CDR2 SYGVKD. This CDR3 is CAISESASPNTGELFF. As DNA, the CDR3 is TGTGCCATCAGCGAGTCCGCTAGCCCCAACACCGGGGAGCTGTTTTTT.

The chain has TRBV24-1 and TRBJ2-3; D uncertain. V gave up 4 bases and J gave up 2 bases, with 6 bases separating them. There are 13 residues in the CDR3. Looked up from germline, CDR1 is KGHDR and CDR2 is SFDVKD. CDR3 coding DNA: TGTGCCACCAGTGAATCTAACACAGATACGCAGTATTTT. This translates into CATSESNTDTQYF.

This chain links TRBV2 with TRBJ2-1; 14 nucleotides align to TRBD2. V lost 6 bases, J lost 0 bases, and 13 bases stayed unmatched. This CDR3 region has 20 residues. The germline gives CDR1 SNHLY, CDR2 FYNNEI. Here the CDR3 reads CASRGRTSGGRTSSYNEQFF. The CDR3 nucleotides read TGTGCCAGCAGGGGACGGACTAGCGGGGGGAGAACAAGCTCCTACAATGAGCAGTTCTTC.

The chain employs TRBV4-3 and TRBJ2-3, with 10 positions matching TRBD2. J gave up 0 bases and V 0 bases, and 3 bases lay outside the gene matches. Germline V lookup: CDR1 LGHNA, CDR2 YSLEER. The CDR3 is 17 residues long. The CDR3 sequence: CASSQESSGSSTDTQYF. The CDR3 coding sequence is TGCGCCAGCAGCCAAGAGTCTAGCGGGAGTAGCACAGATACGCAGTATTTT.

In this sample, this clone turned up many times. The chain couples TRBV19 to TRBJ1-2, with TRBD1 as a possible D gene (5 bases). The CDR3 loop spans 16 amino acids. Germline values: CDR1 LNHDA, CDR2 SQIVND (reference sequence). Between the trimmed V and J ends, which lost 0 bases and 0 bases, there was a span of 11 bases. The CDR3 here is CASSIDRQSPNYGYTF. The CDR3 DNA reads TGTGCCAGTAGTATAGATCGACAGTCCCCTAACTATGGCTACACCTTC.

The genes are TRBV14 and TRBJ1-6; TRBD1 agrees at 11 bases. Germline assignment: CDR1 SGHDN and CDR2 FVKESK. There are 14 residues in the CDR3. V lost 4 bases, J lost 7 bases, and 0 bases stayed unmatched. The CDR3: CASSRDRGNSPLHF. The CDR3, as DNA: TGTGCCAGCAGCCGGGACAGGGGGAATTCACCCCTCCACTTT.

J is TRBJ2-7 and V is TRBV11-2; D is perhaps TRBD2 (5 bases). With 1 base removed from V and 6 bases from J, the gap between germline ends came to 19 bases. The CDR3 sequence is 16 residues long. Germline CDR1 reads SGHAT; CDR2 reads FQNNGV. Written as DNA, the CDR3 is TGTGCCAGCAGCTTAGGGTCACGGGGTTTTCAGTCCGAGCAGTACTTC. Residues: CASSLGSRGFQSEQYF.

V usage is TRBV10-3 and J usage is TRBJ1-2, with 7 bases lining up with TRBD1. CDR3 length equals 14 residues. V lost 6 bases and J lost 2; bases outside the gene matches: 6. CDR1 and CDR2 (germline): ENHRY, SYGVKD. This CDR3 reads CAIRRTQGNYGYTF. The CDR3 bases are TGTGCCATCAGGCGTACACAGGGGAACTATGGCTACACCTTC.

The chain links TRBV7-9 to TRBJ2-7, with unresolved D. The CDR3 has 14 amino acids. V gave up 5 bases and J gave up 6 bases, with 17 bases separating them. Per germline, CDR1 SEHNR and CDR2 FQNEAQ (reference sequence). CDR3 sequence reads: CASSPPAGTSEQYF. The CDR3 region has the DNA TGTGCCAGCAGCCCTCCGGCAGGAACCTCCGAGCAGTACTTC.